The rows below give T cell receptor beta chains drawn from one sample of a study of cytomegalovirus exposure and HLA in healthy donors. Here immunoSEQ multiplex PCR was the method, and the copy in TCRdb shows in-frame clones only, minus some. The sample holds about 160,000 clones, about three quarters seen once. The sample was PBMCs. The source is a young man in good health and CMV-seronegative. Both conserved end residues are part of each CDR3. A D gene is named only where the DNA matches it firmly. Rows may omit the clone size; those that give it use once, few, many or a size class.

NA | NA | TRBJ2-7 | 16 | TRBV6-6 | CATGGASVSHAREQYF | TGTGCCACTGGTGGGGCTAGCGTATCCCATGCTCGCGAGCAGTACTTC
NA | NA | TRBJ1-2 | 16 | TRBV30 | CAWSIRDRGLSYGYTF | TGTGCCTGGAGTATTAGGGATCGGGGGTTGTCCTATGGCTACACCTTC
NA | NA | TRBJ2-7 | 15 | TRBV10-1 | CASSEYSGDPHEQYF | TGCGCCAGCAGTGAGTATTCCGGGGATCCCCACGAGCAGTACTTC
once | NA | TRBJ2-5 | 14 | TRBV25-1 | CASRESGEGETQYF | TGTGCCAGCAGAGAGTCAGGGGAGGGAGAGACCCAGTACTTC
NA | NA | TRBJ1-3 | 14 | TRBV4-1 | CASSQDFSGNTIYF | TGCGCCAGCAGCCAAGACTTCTCTGGAAACACCATATATTTT
once | NA | TRBJ1-2 | 14 | TRBV4-3 | CASSQDTEGYGYTF | TGCGCCAGCAGCCAGGATACAGAGGGCTATGGCTACACCTTC
NA | NA | TRBJ1-5 | 12 | TRBV25-1 | CASRRGNQPQHF | TGTGCCAGCCGTCGGGGGAATCAGCCCCAGCATTTT
NA | TRBD2 | TRBJ2-1 | 18 | TRBV11-3 | CASSLKPAGTSGNNEQFF | TGTGCCAGCAGCTTAAAGCCCGCCGGGACTAGCGGAAACAATGAGCAGTTCTTC
NA | NA | TRBJ2-7 | 15 | TRBV10-1 | CASSEYSGDPHEQYF | TGCGCCAGCAGTGAGTATTCCGGGGATCCCCACGAGCAGTACTTC
once | NA | TRBJ2-1 | 15 | TRBV5-1 | CASSLGVTGLNEQFF | TGCGCCAGCAGCTTGGGGGTGACAGGCCTGAATGAGCAGTTCTTC
NA | NA | TRBJ2-7 | 16 | TRBV19 | CASSDPRGGLSYEQYF | TGTGCTAGTAGTGACCCCAGGGGCGGCCTCTCCTACGAGCAGTACTTC
NA | TRBD1 | TRBJ2-7 | 16 | TRBV18 | CASSPQGQASSYEQYF | TGTGCCAGCTCACCCCAGGGACAGGCGAGCTCCTACGAGCAGTACTTC
NA | NA | TRBJ2-3 | 14 | TRBV6-5 | CASSYPGRTDTQYF | TGTGCCAGCAGTTACCCAGGGCGCACAGATACGCAGTATTTT
NA | NA | TRBJ1-3 | 12 | TRBV21-1 | CASSPTGNTIYF | TGTGCCAGCAGCCCCACTGGAAACACCATATATTTT
few | TRBD1 | TRBJ2-7 | 15 | TRBV7-6 | CASSLEGTGVYEQYF | TGTGCCAGCAGCTTAGAAGGGACAGGGGTCTACGAGCAGTACTTC
NA | NA | TRBJ1-5 | 16 | TRBV19 | CASSIVGAGDNQPQHF | TGTGCCAGTAGTATTGTGGGGGCCGGGGACAATCAGCCCCAGCATTTT
NA | TRBD2 | TRBJ2-1 | 17 | TRBV5-4 | CASSPPWVAGLPNEQFF | TGTGCCAGCAGCCCCCCCTGGGTAGCGGGATTACCCAATGAGCAGTTCTTC
once | TRBD2 | TRBJ2-5 | 15 | TRBV6-5 | CASREGLGGDETQYF | TGTGCCAGCAGGGAGGGACTAGGTGGTGATGAGACCCAGTACTTC
NA | NA | TRBJ2-7 | 12 | TRBV27 | CASGREIYEQYF | TGTGCCAGCGGGAGAGAAATCTACGAGCAGTACTTC
NA | NA | TRBJ1-2 | 13 | TRBV27 | CASSFVSSYGYTF | TGTGCCAGCAGTTTTGTGAGCTCATATGGCTACACCTTC
NA | NA | TRBJ2-1 | 11 | TRBV10-3 | CAITVRDEQFF | TGTGCCATCACCGTCAGGGATGAGCAGTTCTTC